This TCR beta chain was recovered during a study of cytomegalovirus exposure and HLA in healthy donors. Study-wide points: TCR beta chains numbering roughly 150 were designated cytomegalovirus-associated. Among donors in an Asian-associated ancestry cluster, a later analysis reportedly found fewer N-insertions than the roughly 700-donor mean. Earlier analysis found most TCR beta V segments productive about 87% or about 30% of the time. A few of the chains that were CMV-associated were confirmed in vitro to be specific for CMV antigens.

The PCR made use of 60 Vbeta and 13 Jbeta primers. Generated by immunoSEQ multiplex PCR, the TCRdb table keeps only in-frame clones and is missing some. The sample lists 150,000 to 200,000 clones, around 76% occurring once. On this clone: The antigen is unknown.

The CDR3 length is 13 residues. V dropped 8 bases and J dropped 5; count of bases not matched to a gene: 3. CDR1 MDHEN and CDR2 SYDVKM come from the germline V gene. Sequenced sample: PBMCs. The chain couples TRBV28 to TRBJ1-5, with TRBD1 matching over 10 bases. This receptor was obtained from a man aged 25-45 years in good health and CMV-seronegative. This chain's CDR3 is CASGDRGYQPQHF. CDR3 DNA: TGTGCCAGCGGGGACAGGGGTTATCAGCCCCAGCATTTT.